This T cell receptor (beta chain) was documented in a study of cytomegalovirus exposure and HLA in healthy donors (dated by TCRdb to 2016 to 2017). With respect to the entire study: According to a later analysis, one platform produced both the roughly 130 validation repertoires and the roughly 640 repertoires of the first cohort. The study aimed to test whether cataloging public T cell receptors could reveal signatures of past pathogen exposure. Besides the first cohort of approximately 670 subjects, a separate validation cohort made up of 120 different subjects was used. To predict cytomegalovirus infection status, the study brought together high-throughput TCR immunosequencing, statistical association of individual TCRs with disease status, and machine learning.

Libraries were constructed by the immunoSEQ multiplex PCR assay. On the authors' methods: A statistical classification framework was built for diagnosing cytomegalovirus status from the catalog of TCR beta chain sequences. TCRdb mirrors the immuneACCESS table, restricted to in-frame sequences. Some clones are absent from its copies; in checked studies, under half trace to an unresolved V gene, and the reason for the others is unknown. V and J calls and clone size come straight from that table; D and trimming were deduced from the DNA. The sample table lists a few hundred thousand clones, 90% of them with a count of one. The ten largest clones add up to approximately 3% of the sample. What the study reported, not specific to this receptor: Three of the identified cytomegalovirus-associated TCR beta chains were confirmed in vitro to be specific for cytomegalovirus antigens. The authors suggested that the approach could potentially be generalized to other disease states and immunological phenotypes. In both the original and validation cohorts, the classifier was reported to diagnose cytomegalovirus status with high specificity and sensitivity. Of the cluster scores, 90% to 95% were above 0 in a later analysis, which found that TCRs clustered in the first cohort also tended to co-occur in the 120 validation repertoires. A total of some 180 TCR beta chains were listed by the study as associated with cytomegalovirus. Across donors, most TCR sequences were observed very rarely, whereas some public TCRs were present in many individuals. The validation cohort had no HLA typing available for a later analysis, so co-occurrence within that cohort was assessed over all 120 or so repertoires.

Donors formed part of the validation cohort, which comprised over a hundred subjects and was distinct from the first cohort of under 850 subjects. Inclusive of the bounding cysteine and phenylalanine, the CDR3 is 16 residues long. Only the CDR3 DNA is retained, 48 bases long and in frame from the first base. Based on the germline V gene, the CDR1 and CDR2 sequences are LGHNA and YSLEER. After removal of 3 bases from V and 3 bases from J, the junction retains 5 bases not matched to a gene. As concerns this clone: The antigen it binds to is not known. Base qualities are missing; no much larger clone stands one base away.

The material sequenced was PBMCs. The origin of this receptor is a woman aged 25-40 years in good health and CMV-seronegative. Rearrangement joined TRBV4-3 to TRBJ2-3; TRBD2 matches 11 bases in the middle. At the DNA level, the sequence is TGCGCCAGCAGCCATCAAGTAGCGGGAGGGACAGATACGCAGTATTTT. Its coded protein is CASSHQVAGGTDTQYF.